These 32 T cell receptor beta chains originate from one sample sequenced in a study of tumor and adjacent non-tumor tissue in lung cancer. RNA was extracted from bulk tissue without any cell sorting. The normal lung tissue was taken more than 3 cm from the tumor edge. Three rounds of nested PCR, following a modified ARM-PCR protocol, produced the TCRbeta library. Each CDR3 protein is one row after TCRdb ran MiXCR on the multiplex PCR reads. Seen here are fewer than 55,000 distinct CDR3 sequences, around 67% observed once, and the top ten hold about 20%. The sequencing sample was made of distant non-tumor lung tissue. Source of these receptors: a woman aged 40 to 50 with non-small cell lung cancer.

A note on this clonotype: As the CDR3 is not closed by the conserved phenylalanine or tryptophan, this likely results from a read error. The CDR3, as DNA: TGTGCCAGCAGCCAGGCAGGGATGAACACTGAAGCTTTCTAT. As protein: CASSQAGMNTEAFY. The rearrangement uses TRBV14 and TRBJ1-1; D may be TRBD1 (5 bases). V lost 3 bases and J lost 0, with 8 bases in between. CDR1 is SGHDN and CDR2 is FVKESK in the germline V gene. CDR3 length: 14 amino acids.

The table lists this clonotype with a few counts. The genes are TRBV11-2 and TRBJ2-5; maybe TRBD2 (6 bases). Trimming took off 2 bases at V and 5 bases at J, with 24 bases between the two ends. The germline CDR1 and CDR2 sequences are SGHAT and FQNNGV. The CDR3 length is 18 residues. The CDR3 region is CASSLRSPSAGQVETQYF. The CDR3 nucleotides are TGTGCCAGCAGCTTACGATCCCCTAGCGCGGGTCAGGTGGAGACCCAGTACTTC. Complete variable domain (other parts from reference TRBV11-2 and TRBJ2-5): EAGVAQSPRYKIIEKRQSVAFWCNPISGHATLYWYQQILGQGPKLLIQFQNNGVVDDSQLPKDRFSAERLKGVDSTLKIQPAKLEDSAVYLCASSLRSPSAGQVETQYFGPGTRLLVL.

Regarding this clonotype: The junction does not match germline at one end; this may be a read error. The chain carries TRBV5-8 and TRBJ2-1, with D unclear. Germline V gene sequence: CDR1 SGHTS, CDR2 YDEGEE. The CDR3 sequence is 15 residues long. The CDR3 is CASSLELLAGNELFF. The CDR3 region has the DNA TGTGCCAGCAGCTTGGAGCTGTTGGCAGGAAATGAGCTGTTCTTC.

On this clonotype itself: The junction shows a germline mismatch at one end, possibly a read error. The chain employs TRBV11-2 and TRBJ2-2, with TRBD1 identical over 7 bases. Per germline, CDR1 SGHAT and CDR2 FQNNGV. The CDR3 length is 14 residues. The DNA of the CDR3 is TGTGCCACCCGCTGGTCCCTAAAAACAGGGGAGTTGTTTTTT. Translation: CATRWSLKTGELFF.

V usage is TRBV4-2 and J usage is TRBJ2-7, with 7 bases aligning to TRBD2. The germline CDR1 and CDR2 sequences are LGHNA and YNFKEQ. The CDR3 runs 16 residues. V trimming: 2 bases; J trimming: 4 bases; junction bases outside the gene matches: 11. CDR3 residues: CASSQTTSVPSYEQYF. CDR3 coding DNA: TGTGCCAGCAGCCAAACCACTAGCGTCCCTTCATACGAGCAGTACTTC.

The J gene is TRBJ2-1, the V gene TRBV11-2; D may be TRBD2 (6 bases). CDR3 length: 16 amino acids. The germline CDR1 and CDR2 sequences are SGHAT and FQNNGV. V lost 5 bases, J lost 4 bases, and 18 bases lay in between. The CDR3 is CASSRSITEGYNEQFF. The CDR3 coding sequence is TGTGCCAGCAGCCGATCCATTACGGAGGGTTACAATGAGCAGTTCTTC.

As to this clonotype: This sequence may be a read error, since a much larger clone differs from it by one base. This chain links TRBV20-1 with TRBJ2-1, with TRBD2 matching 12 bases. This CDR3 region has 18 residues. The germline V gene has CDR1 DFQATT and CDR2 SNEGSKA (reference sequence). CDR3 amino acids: CTASTPGLAGCWDNEQFF. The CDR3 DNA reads TGCACTGCTTCCACTCCGGGACTAGCGGGTTGTTGGGACAATGAGCAGTTCTTC.

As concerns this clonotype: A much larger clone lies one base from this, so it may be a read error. Written as DNA, the CDR3 is TGTACCAGCAGCCACAGATATGGCTACACCTTC. It specifies CTSSHRYGYTF. The chain has TRBV28 and TRBJ1-2; D remains unclear. The CDR3 is 11 amino acids. CDR1 and CDR2 from the germline V gene are MDHEN and SYDVKM.

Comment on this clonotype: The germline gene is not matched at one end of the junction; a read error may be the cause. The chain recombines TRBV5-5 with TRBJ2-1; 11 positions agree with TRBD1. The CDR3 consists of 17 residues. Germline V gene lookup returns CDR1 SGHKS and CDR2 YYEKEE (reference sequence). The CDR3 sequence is CASSLSPRDRGIYKQFF. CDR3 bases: TGTGCCAGCAGCCTTTCCCCCCGGGACAGGGGGATCTATAAGCAGTTTTTC.

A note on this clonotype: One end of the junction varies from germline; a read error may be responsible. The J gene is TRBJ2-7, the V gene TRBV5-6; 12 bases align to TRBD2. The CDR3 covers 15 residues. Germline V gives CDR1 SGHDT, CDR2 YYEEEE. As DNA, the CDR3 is TGTGCCAGCAGTTCTAGACTAGCGGGGGACTACAAGCAGCACTTC. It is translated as CASSSRLAGDYKQHF. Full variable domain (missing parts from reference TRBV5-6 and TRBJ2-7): DAGVTQSPTHLIKTRGQQVTLRCSPKSGHDTVSWYQQALGQGPQFIFQYYEEEERQRGNFPDRFSGHQFPNYSSELNVNALLLGDSALYLCASSSRLAGDYKQHFGPGTRLTVT.

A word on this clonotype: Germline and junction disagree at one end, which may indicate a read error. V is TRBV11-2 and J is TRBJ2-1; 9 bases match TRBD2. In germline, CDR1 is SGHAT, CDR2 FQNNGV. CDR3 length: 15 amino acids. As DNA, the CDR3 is TGTGCCGGCAGCTTAGATACCAGCGGGGGGATCGAGCAGTTCTTC. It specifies CAGSLDTSGGIEQFF.

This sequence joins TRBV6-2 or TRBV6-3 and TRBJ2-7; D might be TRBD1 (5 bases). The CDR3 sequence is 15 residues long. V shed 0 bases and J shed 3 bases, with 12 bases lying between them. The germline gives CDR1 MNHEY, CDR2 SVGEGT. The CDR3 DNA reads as TGTGCCAGCAGTTACTCCCATGACAGATTCTACGAGCAGTACTTC. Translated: CASSYSHDRFYEQYF.

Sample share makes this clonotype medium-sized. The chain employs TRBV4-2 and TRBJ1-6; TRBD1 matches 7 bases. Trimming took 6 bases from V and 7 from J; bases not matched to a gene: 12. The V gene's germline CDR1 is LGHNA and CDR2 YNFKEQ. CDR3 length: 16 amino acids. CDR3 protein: CASSPSQTGRNSPLHF. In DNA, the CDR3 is TGTGCCAGCAGTCCCAGTCAGACAGGGAGAAATTCACCCCTCCACTTT.

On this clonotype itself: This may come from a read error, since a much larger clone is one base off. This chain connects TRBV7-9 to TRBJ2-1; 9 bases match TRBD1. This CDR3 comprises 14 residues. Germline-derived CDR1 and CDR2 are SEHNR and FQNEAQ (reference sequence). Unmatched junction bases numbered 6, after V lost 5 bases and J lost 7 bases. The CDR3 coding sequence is TGTGCCAGCAGCGGGACAGGGAGGAGGAATGAGCAGTTCTTC. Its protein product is CASSGTGRRNEQFF.

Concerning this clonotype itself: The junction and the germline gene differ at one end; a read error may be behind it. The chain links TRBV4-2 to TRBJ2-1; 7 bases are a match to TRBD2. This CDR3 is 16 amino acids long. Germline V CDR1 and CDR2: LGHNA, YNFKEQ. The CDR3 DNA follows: TGTGCCAGCAGCCAAGATTACACGGGAGTGTCGCGGGAGCAGTCCTTC. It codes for CASSQDYTGVSREQSF.

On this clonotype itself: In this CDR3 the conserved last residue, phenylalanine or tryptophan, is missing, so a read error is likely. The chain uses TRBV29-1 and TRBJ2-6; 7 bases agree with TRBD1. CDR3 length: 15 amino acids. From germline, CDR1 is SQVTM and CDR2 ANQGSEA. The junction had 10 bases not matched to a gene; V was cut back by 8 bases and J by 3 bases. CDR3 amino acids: CSIAQGLSGANVLTI. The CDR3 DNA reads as TGCAGCATTGCACAGGGGCTGAGTGGGGCCAACGTCCTGACTATC.

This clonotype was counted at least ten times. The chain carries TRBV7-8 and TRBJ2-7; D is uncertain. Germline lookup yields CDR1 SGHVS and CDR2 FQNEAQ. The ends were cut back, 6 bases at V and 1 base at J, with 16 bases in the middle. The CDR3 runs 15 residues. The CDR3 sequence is CASSPSGGLSYEQYF. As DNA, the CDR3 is TGTGCCAGCAGTCCTTCAGGTGGGCTTTCCTACGAGCAGTACTTC.

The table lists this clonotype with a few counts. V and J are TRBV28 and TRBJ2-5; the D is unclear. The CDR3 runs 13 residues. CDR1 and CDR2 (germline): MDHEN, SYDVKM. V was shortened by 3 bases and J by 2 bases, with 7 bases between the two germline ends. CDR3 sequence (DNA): TGTGCCAGCAGTTTGAGGTTACAAGAGACCCAGTACTTC. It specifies CASSLRLQETQYF.

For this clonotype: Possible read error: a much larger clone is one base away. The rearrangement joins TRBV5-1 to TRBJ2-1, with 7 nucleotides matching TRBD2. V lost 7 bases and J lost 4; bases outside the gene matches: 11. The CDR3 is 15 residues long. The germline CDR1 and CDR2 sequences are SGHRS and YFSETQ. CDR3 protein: CASCPASGLYNEQFF. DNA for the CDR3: TGCGCCAGCTGCCCGGCTAGCGGCCTATACAATGAGCAGTTCTTC.

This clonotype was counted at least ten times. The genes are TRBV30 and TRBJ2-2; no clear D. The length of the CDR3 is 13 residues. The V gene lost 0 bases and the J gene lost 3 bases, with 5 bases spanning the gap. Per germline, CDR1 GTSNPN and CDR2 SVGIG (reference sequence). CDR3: CAWSVSDTGELFF. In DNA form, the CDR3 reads TGTGCCTGGAGTGTCTCAGACACCGGGGAGCTGTTTTTT. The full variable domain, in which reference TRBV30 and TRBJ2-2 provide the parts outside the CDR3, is SQTIHQWPATLVQPVGSPLSLECTVEGTSNPNLYWYRQAAGRGLQLLFYSVGIGQISSEVPQNLSASRPQDRQFILSSKKLLLSDSGFYLCAWSVSDTGELFFGEGSRLTVL.

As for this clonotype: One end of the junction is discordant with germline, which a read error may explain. The CDR3, as DNA: TGTGGCAGCAAGCCCGGGGCAGATTCCTACGAGCAGTACTTC. It specifies CGSKPGADSYEQYF. V usage is TRBV5-5 and J usage is TRBJ2-7; TRBD1 or TRBD2 may be the D gene (5 bases each). Germline values: CDR1 SGHKS, CDR2 YYEKEE (reference sequence). The CDR3 is 14 residues long.

The CDR3 sequence is CASSHEGTSWRAVYF. The CDR3 coding sequence is TGTGCCAGCAGCCATGAGGGGACTAGCTGGAGGGCCGTGTACTTC. This chain connects TRBV11-2 to TRBJ2-5; 9 positions agree with TRBD2. This CDR3 spans 15 amino acids. Germline CDR1 is SGHAT and CDR2 is FQNNGV. V gave up 5 bases and J gave up 13 bases; unmatched junction bases: 17.

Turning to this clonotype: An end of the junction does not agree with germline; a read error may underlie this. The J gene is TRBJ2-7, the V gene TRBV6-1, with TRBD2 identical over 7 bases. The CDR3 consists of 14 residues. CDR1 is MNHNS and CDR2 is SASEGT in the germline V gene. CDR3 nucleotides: TGTACCAGCAGTGATGAAGCGGGGTCCTACGAGCAATACTTC. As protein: CTSSDEAGSYEQYF.

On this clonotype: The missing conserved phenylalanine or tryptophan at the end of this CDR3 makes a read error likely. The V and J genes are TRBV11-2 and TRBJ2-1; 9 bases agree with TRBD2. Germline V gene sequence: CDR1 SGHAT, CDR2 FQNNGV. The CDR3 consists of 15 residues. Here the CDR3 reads CASSLDTSGGIEQFI. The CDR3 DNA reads TGTGCCAGTAGCTTAGATACCAGCGGGGGGATTGAGCAGTTCATC.

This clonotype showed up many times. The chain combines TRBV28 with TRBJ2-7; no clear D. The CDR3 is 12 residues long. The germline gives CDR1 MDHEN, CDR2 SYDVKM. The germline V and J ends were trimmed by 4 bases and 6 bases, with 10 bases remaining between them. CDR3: CASSSHPREQYF. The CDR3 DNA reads TGTGCCAGCAGTTCCCATCCCCGCGAGCAGTACTTC.

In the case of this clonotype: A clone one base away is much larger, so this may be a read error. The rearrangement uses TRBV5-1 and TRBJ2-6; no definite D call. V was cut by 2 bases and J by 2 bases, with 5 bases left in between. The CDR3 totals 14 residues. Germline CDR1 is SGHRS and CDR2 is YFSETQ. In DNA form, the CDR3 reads TGCGCCAGCAGCTTTCATCCTGGGGCCAACGTCCTGACTTTC. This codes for CASSFHPGANVLTF.

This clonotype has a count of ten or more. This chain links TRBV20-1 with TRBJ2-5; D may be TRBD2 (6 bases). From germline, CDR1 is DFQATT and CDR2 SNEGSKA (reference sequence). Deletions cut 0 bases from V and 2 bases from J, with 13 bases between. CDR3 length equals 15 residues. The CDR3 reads CSARDPASVQETQYF. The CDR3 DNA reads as TGCAGTGCTAGAGATCCGGCTAGCGTACAAGAGACCCAGTACTTC.

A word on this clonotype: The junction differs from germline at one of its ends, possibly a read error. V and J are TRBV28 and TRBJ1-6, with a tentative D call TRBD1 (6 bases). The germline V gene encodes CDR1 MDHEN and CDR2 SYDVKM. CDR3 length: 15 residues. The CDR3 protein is CTSSSPPRGNSPLHF. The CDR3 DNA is TGTACCAGCAGTTCCCCCCCCAGGGGCAACTCACCCCTCCACTTT.

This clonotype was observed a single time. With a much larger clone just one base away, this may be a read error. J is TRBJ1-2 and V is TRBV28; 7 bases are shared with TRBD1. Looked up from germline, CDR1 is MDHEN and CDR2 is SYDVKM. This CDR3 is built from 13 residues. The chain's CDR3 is CASSRDRRYGYIF. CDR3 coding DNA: TGTGCCAGCAGCAGGGACAGACGTTATGGCTACATCTTC.

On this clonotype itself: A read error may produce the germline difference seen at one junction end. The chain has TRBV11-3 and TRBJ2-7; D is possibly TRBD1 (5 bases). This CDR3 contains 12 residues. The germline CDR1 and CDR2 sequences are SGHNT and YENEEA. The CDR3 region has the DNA TGTGCCAGCAACTTAGAAAGGGGCAGGCAGTACTTC. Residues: CASNLERGRQYF. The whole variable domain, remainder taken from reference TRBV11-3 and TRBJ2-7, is EAGVVQSPRYKIIEKKQPVAFWCNPISGHNTLYWYLQNLGQGPELLIRYENEEAVDDSQLPKDRFSAERLKGVDSTLKIQPAELGDSAVYLCASNLERGRQYFGPGTRLTVT.

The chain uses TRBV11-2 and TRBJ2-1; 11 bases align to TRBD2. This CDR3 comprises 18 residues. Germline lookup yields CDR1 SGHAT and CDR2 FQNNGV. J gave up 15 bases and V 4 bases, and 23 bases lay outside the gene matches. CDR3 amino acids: CASSSRIVTSGGLWEGFF. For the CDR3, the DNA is TGTGCCAGCAGCTCGCGCATCGTAACTAGCGGGGGACTATGGGAGGGGTTCTTC.

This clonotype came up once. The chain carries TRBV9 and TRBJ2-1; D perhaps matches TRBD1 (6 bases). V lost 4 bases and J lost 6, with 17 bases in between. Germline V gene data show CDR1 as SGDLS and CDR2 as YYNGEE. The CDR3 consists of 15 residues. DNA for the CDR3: TGTGCCAGCAGCCAGGGGTCAGGCCGTGGCAATGAGCAGTTCTTC. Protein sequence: CASSQGSGRGNEQFF.